Listed here is a single T cell receptor (beta chain). What it binds is not known. This sample's time point: patch test 2, 6 weeks after DPC sensitization. The treatment was: therapeutic diphenylcyclopropenone sensitization with weekly scalp DPC. This sample stems from a study of human T cells and chemical hapten exposure. Across the study: For sensitization, 2% DPC was applied to a 2 cm by 2 cm patch of upper inner arm skin. From small differences in pooled library volume came most of the variation in per-sample TCR yields.

This CDR3 has 16 amino acids. Study conclusions and caveats: There were significantly more large CDR3 similarity clusters among expanded TCRs than among controls.

Single cDNA molecules in the library carried unique molecular identifiers attached during preparation. TCRdb redid the calling of the RACE reads with MiXCR, one entry per CDR3 protein. Among about 85,000 distinct CDR3 sequences listed, under 14% were seen once. J is TRBJ2-6 and V is TRBV12-2. TRBV12-2 is a listed pseudogene. Sequencing was performed on whole blood, taken in connection with sensitization to the hapten diphenylcyclopropenone (DPC). The TCR was taken from a man between 18 and 35 years old with alopecia areata. Some clones in this sample may be carry-over from other donors' samples. CDR3 nucleotides: TGTGCAAGTCGCCCGTCTTCCGACTCTGGGGCCAACGTCCTGACTTTC. It translates to CASRPSSDSGANVLTF.